Listed below are T cell receptor beta chains from one sample, sequenced in a study of blood T cell repertoires in COVID-19. Produced via immunoSEQ multiplex PCR; TCRdb's table is partial and in-frame only. In the table there are some 230,000 clones, about 79% of which are singletons. Sequenced input: PBMCs or T cells enriched from blood (not recorded which). All receptors derive from a woman aged 40 to 55 with acute COVID-19. Both conserved end residues are part of each CDR3. The order of the fields is V gene, clone size, J gene, D gene, CDR3 DNA, CDR3 protein. A D gene is named only where the DNA matches it firmly. Rows may omit the clone size; those that give it use once, few, many or a size class.

>TRBV7-9|-|TRBJ1-4|-
TGTGCCAGCAGCTCACAGGGAGAAAAACTGTTTTTT
CASSSQGEKLFF
>TRBV5-1|-|TRBJ1-4|-
TGCGCCAGCAGCTTGTGGGGGCAAACTAATGAAAAACTGTTTTTT
CASSLWGQTNEKLFF
>TRBV28|-|TRBJ2-7|TRBD2
TGTGCCAGCAGTCTCGGGACTAGCGGGAGGGTCGAGCAGTACTTC
CASSLGTSGRVEQYF
>TRBV28|-|TRBJ2-1|TRBD1
TGTGCCTCCCGCGGACAGGATTACAATGAGCAGTTCTTC
CASRGQDYNEQFF
>TRBV6-5|few|TRBJ1-1|-
TGTGCCAGCACCGGGGGGAGCACTGAAGCTTTCTTT
CASTGGSTEAFF
>TRBV19|-|TRBJ2-3|TRBD2
TGTGCCAGTAGGGAGCGGGGGGGTGCAGATACGCAGTATTTT
CASRERGGADTQYF
>TRBV9|-|TRBJ2-1|-
TGTGCCAGCAGCGGCGTCCTTAGCGGTAGTAATGAGCAGTTCTTC
CASSGVLSGSNEQFF
>TRBV11-2|-|TRBJ1-2|TRBD1
TGTGCCAGCAGCCCAACAGGGGTTTATGGCTACACCTTC
CASSPTGVYGYTF
>TRBV3-1/TRBV3-2|-|TRBJ2-3|TRBD2
TGTGCCAGCAGCCATGGACTAGCGGGGGGGAGGGGCACAGATACGCAGTATTTT
CASSHGLAGGRGTDTQYF
>TRBV28|-|TRBJ2-7|-
TGTGCCAGCAGTTTATTACAGGGCTACGAGCAGTACTTC
CASSLLQGYEQYF
>TRBV2|few|TRBJ1-5|-
TGTGCCAGCAGTGATAATGGCGGTAAGCCCCAGCATTTT
CASSDNGGKPQHF
>TRBV2|-|TRBJ1-5|TRBD1
TGTGCCAGCAGGGGACAGGGCGGGCAGCCCCAGCATTTT
CASRGQGGQPQHF
>TRBV14|once|TRBJ2-7|-
TGTGCCAGCAGCCTTCCGAGCTCCTACGAGCAGTACTTC
CASSLPSSYEQYF
>TRBV19|-|TRBJ2-7|-
TGTGCCAGTAGGGGGGTAGGGACTGTGGAGCAGTACTTC
CASRGVGTVEQYF
>TRBV7-9|-|TRBJ1-2|TRBD1
TGTGCCAGCAGGATGGGGGACAGTGACTACCGTCGGTATGGCTACACCTTC
CASRMGDSDYRRYGYTF
>TRBV5-1|-|TRBJ1-2|TRBD1
TGCGCCAGCACTCCGACAGGGCCACACTTTGATGGCTACACCTTC
CASTPTGPHFDGYTF